Following are 25 T cell receptor beta chains from one sample sequenced in a study of T cell responses to AZD1222 COVID-19 vaccine. Measured with immunoSEQ multiplex PCR; TCRdb has only the in-frame clones, and not every one. The top ten hold roughly 4.4% of the sample, which has some 110,000 clones, 75% to 90% seen once. This specimen was peripheral blood, taken 28 days after the second AZD1222 dose. The receptors shown here come from an adult who received the AZD1222 COVID-19 vaccine.

V and J are TRBV6-6 and TRBJ2-7; D is undetermined. The CDR3 runs 13 residues. V lost 2 bases to trimming and J lost 7 bases, with 12 bases between them. Germline CDR1 is MNHNY and CDR2 is SVGAGI (reference sequence). Written as DNA, the CDR3 is TGTGCCAGCAGTTACACCAGGCCCGGGGAGCAGTACTTC. It is translated as CASSYTRPGEQYF.

The chain is built from TRBV27 and TRBJ2-2; maybe TRBD2 (5 bases). CDR3 length: 14 amino acids. The V gene's germline CDR1 is MNHEY and CDR2 SMNVEV (reference sequence). Trimming took 6 bases from V and 6 from J, leaving 14 bases between them. In DNA, the CDR3 is TGTGCCAGCAGCCGGATAAGCGGCCCCGGGGAGCTGTTTTTT. This codes for CASSRISGPGELFF.

The V gene is TRBV11-3, the J gene TRBJ2-2; D gene unclear. V was clipped by 3 bases and J by 4 bases, with 6 bases between them. The CDR3 totals 13 residues. Germline V gene lookup returns CDR1 SGHNT and CDR2 YENEEA. The CDR3 sequence: CASSFFGTGELFF. The CDR3 nucleotides are TGTGCCAGCAGCTTTTTTGGCACCGGGGAGCTGTTTTTT.

The chain uses TRBV2 and TRBJ1-4; 11 positions match TRBD1. The J segment lost 5 bases and the V segment lost 6 bases, leaving 5 bases of the junction unmatched. Per germline, CDR1 SNHLY and CDR2 FYNNEI. This CDR3 has 15 amino acids. The CDR3, as DNA: TGTGCCAGCAGGGGACAGGGGGGGGCCAATGAAAAACTGTTTTTT. Protein sequence: CASRGQGGANEKLFF.

The J gene is TRBJ1-2, the V gene TRBV6-5; 8 bases align to TRBD1. J was trimmed by 8 bases and V by 7 bases; bases with no gene match: 12. CDR3 length: 14 residues. From germline, CDR1 is MNHEY and CDR2 SVGAGI. CDR3 nucleotide sequence: TGTGCCAGCATTATCACCGGGACAGGCGACGGCTACACCTTC. Translation: CASIITGTGDGYTF.

A single count supports this clone. This rearrangement joins TRBV28 to TRBJ1-2; a weak D match, TRBD1 (5 bases). There are 17 residues in the CDR3. Germline-derived CDR1 and CDR2 are MDHEN and SYDVKM. The V gene lost 4 bases and the J gene lost 4 bases, with 22 bases spanning the gap. Here the CDR3 reads CASSWLTQGVGTYGYTF. Written as DNA, the CDR3 is TGTGCCAGCAGTTGGCTAACGCAGGGAGTGGGGACCTATGGCTACACCTTC.

This clone was observed once. The rearrangement uses TRBV9 and TRBJ1-1; weak D call: TRBD1 (6 bases). CDR1 is SGDLS, CDR2 YYNGEE, per germline. V lost 3 bases, J lost 5 bases, and 14 bases lay in between. The CDR3 length is 14 residues. The CDR3 loop is CASSGQQGGTEAFF. In DNA form, the CDR3 reads TGTGCCAGCAGCGGACAACAAGGGGGTACTGAAGCTTTCTTT.

This chain links TRBV9 with TRBJ2-3, with 12 bases aligning to TRBD2. Per germline, CDR1 SGDLS and CDR2 YYNGEE. The CDR3 extends over 16 amino acids. V dropped 3 bases and J dropped 3; count of bases not matched to a gene: 5. CDR3: CASSAGGLAGTDTQYF. The CDR3 region has the DNA TGTGCCAGCAGCGCCGGCGGACTAGCGGGGACAGATACGCAGTATTTT.

In DNA form, the CDR3 reads TGTGCCAGCAGTGACAGTATTGGGCAGAGTGAAGCTTTCTTT. This gives the protein CASSDSIGQSEAFF. The chain uses TRBV6-4 and TRBJ1-1; D unresolved. CDR1 MRHNA and CDR2 SNTAGT come from the germline V gene. The CDR3 is 14 residues long. V was trimmed by 2 bases and J by 7 bases, leaving 14 bases between them.

The J gene is TRBJ2-7, the V gene TRBV21-1. TRBV21-1 is reported as a pseudogene. The CDR3 consists of 15 residues. The CDR3 protein is CASSVQKVCIYEQYF. CDR3 DNA: TGTGCCAGCAGCGTTCAAAAGGTCTGCATCTACGAGCAGTACTTC.

The chain carries TRBV12-5 and TRBJ1-1; TRBD1 matches 11 bases. Per the germline V gene, CDR1 is LGHNT and CDR2 is FRNRAP. Trimming removed 9 bases from V and 4 bases from J; junction bases left unmatched: 4. The CDR3 consists of 13 residues. The CDR3 DNA reads TGTGCTAGCGGGACAGGGGGGATCACTGAAGCTTTCTTT. Protein: CASGTGGITEAFF.

The gene calls are TRBV5-1 and TRBJ1-1; possible D gene TRBD1, 5 bases. Germline V CDR1 and CDR2: SGHRS, YFSETQ. V dropped 4 bases and J dropped 1 base, with 17 bases sitting between them. The CDR3 consists of 16 residues. The CDR3 is CASSRGQGNGNTEAFF. CDR3 nucleotide sequence: TGCGCCAGCAGCCGGGGCCAGGGTAATGGGAACACTGAAGCTTTCTTT.

The J gene is TRBJ1-6, the V gene TRBV7-9; D gene uncertain. The germline gives CDR1 SEHNR, CDR2 FQNEAQ (reference sequence). V was trimmed by 7 bases and J by 10 bases, leaving 8 bases between them. The CDR3 runs 11 residues. The CDR3 reads CASMTESPLHF. DNA of the CDR3: TGTGCCAGCATGACGGAATCACCCCTCCACTTT.

The rearrangement joins TRBV4-2 to TRBJ1-1; unclear D gene. V was pared by 1 base and J by 2 bases, with 11 bases between. CDR1 and CDR2 from the germline V gene are LGHNA and YNFKEQ. This CDR3 is 15 amino acids long. The CDR3 region is CASSQGDGRNTEAFF. The DNA for the CDR3 is TGTGCCAGCAGCCAAGGAGACGGACGCAACACTGAAGCTTTCTTT.

The chain uses TRBV3-1 (or the pseudogene TRBV3-2) and TRBJ2-3, with D possibly TRBD2 on 5 matching bases. Germline CDR1 and CDR2: LGHDT and YNNKEL (reference sequence). CDR3 length: 15 amino acids. V gave up 6 bases and J gave up 0 bases, with 13 bases separating them. As DNA, the CDR3 is TGTGCCAGCAGGCTAGCAGAAACTAGCACAGATACGCAGTATTTT. Translated, it gives CASRLAETSTDTQYF.

V is TRBV19 and J is TRBJ1-2, with TRBD1 as a possible D gene (6 bases). Trimming removed 2 bases from V and 8 bases from J, with 15 bases in between. In germline, CDR1 is LNHDA, CDR2 SQIVND (reference sequence). The length of the CDR3 is 14 residues. CDR3 bases: TGTGCCAGTAGTATATCCCCGGGACAAGGGGGCTACACCTTC. Translated, it gives CASSISPGQGGYTF.

The chain's CDR3 is CASSNKEKDTQYF. In DNA, the CDR3 is TGTGCCAGCAGCAATAAGGAGAAAGATACGCAGTATTTT. The rearrangement uses TRBV21-1 and TRBJ2-3; TRBD2, the table's D call, lacks a check against the DNA. TRBV21-1 is flagged as a pseudogene. CDR3 length equals 13 residues.

The rearrangement uses TRBV7-8 and TRBJ1-3; D ambiguous. V lost 5 bases to trimming and J lost 2 bases, with 10 bases between them. CDR1 is SGHVS, CDR2 FQNEAQ, per germline. There are 14 residues in the CDR3. The CDR3 region has the DNA TGTGCCAGCAGCCCCGGCCCGACTGGAAACACCATATATTTT. Its protein product is CASSPGPTGNTIYF.

V usage is TRBV25-1 and J usage is TRBJ2-2, with no clear D. The germline gives CDR1 MGHDK, CDR2 SYGVNS. The CDR3 is 11 amino acids. V lost 8 bases, J lost 7 bases, and 8 bases lay in between. The CDR3 nucleotides are TGTGCCAGCGAGACCGACGGGGAGCTGTTTTTT. This codes for CASETDGELFF.

The chain combines TRBV4-2 with TRBJ2-1; D unresolved. Trimming shortened V by 2 bases and J by 4 bases, and 15 bases separated the two germline ends. The germline V gene encodes CDR1 LGHNA and CDR2 YNFKEQ. The CDR3 covers 16 residues. Here the CDR3 DNA reads TGTGCCAGCAGCCAAAACGCCGCGGCAGCATACAATGAGCAGTTCTTC. This codes for CASSQNAAAAYNEQFF.

V is TRBV5-1 and J is TRBJ2-7; the D is unclear. V gave up 1 base and J gave up 0 bases, with 5 bases separating them. The length of the CDR3 is 13 residues. Germline loops: CDR1 SGHRS, CDR2 YFSETQ. CDR3 DNA sequence: TGCGCCAGCAGCTTGATTGGCTCCTACGAGCAGTACTTC. Its translation: CASSLIGSYEQYF. Filled out from reference TRBV5-1 and TRBJ2-7, the complete variable domain reads KAGVTQTPRYLIKTRGQQVTLSCSPISGHRSVSWYQQTPGQGLQFLFEYFSETQRNKGNFPGRFSGRQFSNSRSEMNVSTLELGDSALYLCASSLIGSYEQYFGPGTRLTVT.

This chain uses TRBV6-4 with TRBJ1-1; D remains ambiguous. Trimming removed 8 bases at V and 9 bases at J, with 16 bases between. CDR1 and CDR2 (germline): MRHNA, SNTAGT. The CDR3 covers 12 residues. CDR3 amino acids: CASPYPPSKAFF. DNA of the CDR3: TGTGCCAGCCCTTACCCCCCATCAAAAGCTTTCTTT.

A few counts support this clone. The CDR3: CASSQDPGLAGGEQFF. CDR3 sequence (DNA): TGCGCCAGCAGCCAAGACCCGGGACTAGCGGGGGGTGAGCAGTTCTTC. V and J are TRBV4-1 and TRBJ2-1, with 15 bases matching TRBD2. J lost 9 bases, V lost 0 bases, and 3 bases had no gene match. Germline lookup yields CDR1 MGHRA and CDR2 YSYEKL. This CDR3 is 16 amino acids long.

J is TRBJ1-4 and V is TRBV7-9, with D perhaps matching TRBD1 (5 bases). The germline V gene encodes CDR1 SEHNR and CDR2 FQNEAQ (reference sequence). V was pared by 3 bases and J by 3 bases, with 11 bases between. The CDR3 has 15 amino acids. The CDR3 DNA follows: TGTGCCAGCAGCTTCGGGCAGGGATCTAATGAAAAACTGTTTTTT. Translating gives CASSFGQGSNEKLFF.

The chain couples TRBV5-8 to TRBJ1-5, with D tentatively TRBD1 (6 bases). Germline V lookup: CDR1 SGHTS, CDR2 YDEGEE. Trimming cost V 4 bases and J 0 bases, with 14 bases left between them. CDR3 size: 16 residues. CDR3 residues: CASSGGTPNSNQPQHF. The CDR3 DNA follows: TGTGCCAGCAGCGGAGGGACACCGAATAGCAATCAGCCCCAGCATTTT.